The source of this TCR beta chain is a study of response to subunit inactivated influenza vaccine. The V end was cut by 0 bases, the J end by 7 bases, with 13 bases between. The CDR3 sequence is 14 residues long. Germline loops: CDR1 SGHRS, CDR2 YFSETQ. Each CDR3 protein gets one entry after TCRdb re-called the RT-PCR reads with MiXCR. The sample consists of 530,000 or so distinct CDR3 sequences, around 15% of them appearing once. Worth noting for this clonotype: Its antigen is not known.

Study-level points and caveats: A suggestion made by the authors is that each seasonal influenza vaccination recruits few new T cells.

Sequences were derived from PBMCs from blood, sampled 11 to 12 days after vaccination. The V and J genes are TRBV5-1 and TRBJ2-5, with D possibly matching TRBD2 (6 bases). The sequence was collected from a middle-aged man who received an inactivated influenza vaccine. The CDR3 spells CASSLGRDEGTQYF. The CDR3 region has the DNA TGCGCCAGCAGCTTGGGGCGGGACGAAGGGACCCAGTACTTC.